This T cell receptor beta chain was documented in a study of Graves' ophthalmopathy and Graves' hyperthyroidism (dated by TCRdb to 2016 to 2019). In terms of the full investigation: Peripheral blood was collected before any treatment was given, at the time of initial diagnosis. The study used TCR beta repertoire signatures to distinguish Graves' ophthalmopathy from Graves' hyperthyroidism and to predict progression to ophthalmopathy. To explore V-J signatures distinguishing ophthalmopathy from hyperthyroidism, a discovery set of 100 patients (fewer than 45 ophthalmopathy, 57 stable hyperthyroidism) was enrolled. Once sampling was done, hyperthyroidism patients were given methimazole at a starting dose of 30 mg daily, while ophthalmopathy patients were given high-dose intravenous methylprednisolone. The 100 or so discovery patients were randomly split 7:3 into training and test sets. An independent validation cohort was composed of some 19 hyperthyroidism patients and approximately 15 patients who later progressed from hyperthyroidism to ophthalmopathy. In five or six hyperthyroidism patients, the T-cell repertoires found in thyroid tissue were compared with those found in blood. In total, around 140 blood samples were TCR-sequenced: 43 ophthalmopathy, 75 hyperthyroidism and some 17 hyperthyroidism-to-ophthalmopathy patients. Overall results and qualifications from the work: No statistical method was used to set the sample size in advance, and the investigators knew which group each participant was assigned to. In validation, the model predicted ophthalmopathy progression with 55% to 71% sensitivity and roughly 72% specificity; roughly 12 predicted patients were CT-confirmed with GO in a median of 6.5 months. In cross-validation, the 13-signature model distinguished ophthalmopathy from stable hyperthyroidism with about 90% sensitivity and 81% to 82% specificity, while in the test set the corresponding values were 80% and 75%. Most of the expanded thyroid clonotypes with a frequency above 0.001 were also detected in blood, and it was suggested that the thyroid immune response may be reflected by blood repertoires.

Patients with ophthalmopathy had moderately to severely active disease, with a Clinical Activity Score of 3 or more, a NOSPECS grade of 4 or more, and a disease duration of less than 3 months. Patients were excluded if they had other autoimmune diseases, uncontrolled infections, pregnancy or lactation. Clinical symptoms, serum thyroxine, TRAb, thyroid ultrasound and orbital computed tomography were used for diagnosis. Using Ficoll-Paque density gradient centrifugation, PBMCs were isolated from 8.5 to 10 ml of fresh peripheral blood. Total RNA was extracted with Trizol reagent and quality-checked on an Agilent 2100 Bioanalyzer. For repertoire sequencing, the TCR beta CDR3 regions were amplified from RNA transcripts. The first round of RT-PCR was done with HTBI primers and the Qiagen OneStep RT-PCR kit, and was followed by a second round of multiplex PCR, then size selection and purification. Libraries were sequenced paired-end with 100 bp reads on an Illumina HiSeq2000. In the original analysis: Reads were processed with SOAPnuke, discarding reads with adapters, uncalled bases, mean Phred below 15, or no exact constant-primer or identifier match. High-quality paired reads were merged with COPE v1.2.5. Unique nucleotide sequences were defined as clonotypes and aligned to IMGT TRB V, D and J references using MiTCR v1.1. The analysis was limited to V-J combinations with a frequency above 0.0001, which together covered just over 98% of the repertoires. For each V-J combination, a TCR clonal expansion and chaos score was defined as F50 clonal expansion divided by the chaos observed in the TCRdist matrix. Features were reduced by Welch's t-statistics and random forest to over ten V-J combinations, which fed a naive Bayes classifier. The similarity between thyroid and blood repertoires was quantified using the Morisita-Horn index. The public sequencing data were trimmed at Q25 with fastp and processed into clonotypes with MiXCR by TCRdb, which kept only in-frame beta chains. Rows with one shared CDR3 protein collapse into an entry with the most common genes and DNA. These V and J calls derive from TCRdb rather than the authors' analysis. For this sample the table gives roughly 500,000 distinct CDR3 sequences, of which around an eighth were detected only once. The ten largest account for roughly 9.8% of the sample.

This clonotype was observed many times. Its antigen has not been determined. One base away there is no much larger clone; base qualities are not given. This receptor was taken from a woman in her twenties or thirties with Graves' ophthalmopathy. Donor details come from another sample of the same person, matched by shared clones. Sequencing was done on a sample of blood.

The CDR3 protein: CASSFWQGGDQPQHF. The DNA is TGTGCCAGCAGTTTTTGGCAGGGCGGAGATCAGCCCCAGCATTTT. The chain is assembled from TRBV28 and TRBJ1-5, with a weak D call of TRBD1 (5 bases match). CDR1 is given as MDHEN and CDR2 as SYDVKM, both from the germline V gene. Reading from cysteine to phenylalanine, the CDR3 counts 15 amino acids. Of the read, only the CDR3 DNA is kept; its 45 bases are in frame from base 1. Trimming costs V 3 bases and J 5 bases, and their ends lie 14 bases apart.